This TCR beta chain emerged from a study of technical replicates of blood from a few donors. The repertoire was sequenced with immunoSEQ multiplex PCR; TCRdb's copy has only in-frame clones and lacks some. The sample comprises under 85,000 clones, 70% to 90% of which are singletons, and approximately 5.4% rests with the top ten. The CDR3 is made up of 17 amino acids. In germline, CDR1 is LNHDA, CDR2 SQIVND (reference sequence). Unmatched junction bases numbered 9, after V lost 3 bases and J lost 4 bases. The chain recombines TRBV19 with TRBJ2-3; 11 nucleotides line up with TRBD1. The receptor comes from a human donor in good health. Some clones in this sample may be carry-over from other donors' samples. What was sequenced was PBMCs. The chain's CDR3 is CASSMGPGQGGADTQYF. Here the CDR3 DNA reads TGTGCCAGTAGTATGGGGCCGGGACAGGGGGGAGCAGATACGCAGTATTTT.